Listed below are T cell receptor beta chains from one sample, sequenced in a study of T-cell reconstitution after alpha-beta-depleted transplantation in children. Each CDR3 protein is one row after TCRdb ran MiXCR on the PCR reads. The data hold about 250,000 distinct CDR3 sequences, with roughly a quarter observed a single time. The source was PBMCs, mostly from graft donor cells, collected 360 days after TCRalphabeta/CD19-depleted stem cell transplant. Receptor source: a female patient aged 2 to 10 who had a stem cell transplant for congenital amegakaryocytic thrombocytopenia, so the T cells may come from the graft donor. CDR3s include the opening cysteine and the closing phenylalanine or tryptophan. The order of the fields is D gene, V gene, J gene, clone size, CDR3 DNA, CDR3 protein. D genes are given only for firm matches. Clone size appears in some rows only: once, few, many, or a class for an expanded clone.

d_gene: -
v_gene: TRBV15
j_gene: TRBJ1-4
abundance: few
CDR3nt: TGTGCCACCAGCCCACTGCCCCCTTTCGAGGGAGCAGAAAAACTGTTTTTT
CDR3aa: CATSPLPPFEGAEKLFF

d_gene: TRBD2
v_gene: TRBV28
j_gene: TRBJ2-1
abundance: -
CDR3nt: TGTGCCAGCATCCCCGGGGAGGGGCTTTACAATGAGCAGTTCTTC
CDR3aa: CASIPGEGLYNEQFF

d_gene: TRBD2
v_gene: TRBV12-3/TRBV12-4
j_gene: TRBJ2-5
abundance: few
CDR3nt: TGTGCCAGCAGTTTAGGGACTCCTAGCGGGGGGACCCAGTACTTC
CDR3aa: CASSLGTPSGGTQYF

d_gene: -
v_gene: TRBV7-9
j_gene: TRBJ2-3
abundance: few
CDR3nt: TGTGCCAGCAGCCCCCAGTTGGGCAAACGCACAGATACGCAGTATTTT
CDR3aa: CASSPQLGKRTDTQYF

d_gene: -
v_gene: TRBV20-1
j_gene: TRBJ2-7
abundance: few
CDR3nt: TGCAGTGCTAGAGAGGGTGTTTCCGGCGAGCAGTACTTC
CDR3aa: CSAREGVSGEQYF

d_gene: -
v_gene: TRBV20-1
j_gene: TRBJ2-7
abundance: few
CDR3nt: TGCAGTGCTACTCAGCGACCCTACGAGCAGTACTTC
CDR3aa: CSATQRPYEQYF

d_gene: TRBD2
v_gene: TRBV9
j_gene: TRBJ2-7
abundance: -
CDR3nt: TGTGCCAGCAGCGTAGGTAGACTAGCGGGTTCCTACGAGCAGTACTTC
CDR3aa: CASSVGRLAGSYEQYF

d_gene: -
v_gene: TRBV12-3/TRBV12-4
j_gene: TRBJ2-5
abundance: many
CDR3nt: TGTGCCAGCAGCCCCCGCGTCGGGGGCAAAGAGACCCAGTACTTC
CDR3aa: CASSPRVGGKETQYF

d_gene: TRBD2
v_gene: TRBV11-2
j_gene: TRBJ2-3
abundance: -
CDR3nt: TGTGCCAGCAGCTCAGGGGGACTAGCGAGCACAGATACGCAGTATTTT
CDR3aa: CASSSGGLASTDTQYF

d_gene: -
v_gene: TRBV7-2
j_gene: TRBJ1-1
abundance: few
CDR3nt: TGTGCCAGCAGCTTAAATTCTCGGCCTGAAGCTTTCTTT
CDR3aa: CASSLNSRPEAFF

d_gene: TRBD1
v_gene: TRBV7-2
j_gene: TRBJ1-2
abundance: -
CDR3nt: TGTGCCAGCAGCTCCCCGACAGGGCTCAATGGCTACACCTTC
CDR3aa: CASSSPTGLNGYTF

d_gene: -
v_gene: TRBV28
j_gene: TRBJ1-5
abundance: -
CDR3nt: TGTGCCAGCGGAGACAATTTTCAGCCCCAGCATTTT
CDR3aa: CASGDNFQPQHF

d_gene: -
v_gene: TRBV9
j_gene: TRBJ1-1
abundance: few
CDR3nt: TGTGCCAGCAGCGCAGCCAACGATCCGAACACTGAAGCTTTCTTT
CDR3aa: CASSAANDPNTEAFF

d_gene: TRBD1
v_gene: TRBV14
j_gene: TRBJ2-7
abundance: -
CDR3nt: TGTGCCAGCAGCCAAGATCTAGGACAGGGACGGAACGAGCAGTACTTC
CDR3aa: CASSQDLGQGRNEQYF

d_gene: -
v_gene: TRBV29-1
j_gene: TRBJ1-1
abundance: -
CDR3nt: TGCAGTGCAGAGAACACTGAAGCTTTCTTT
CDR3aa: CSAENTEAFF

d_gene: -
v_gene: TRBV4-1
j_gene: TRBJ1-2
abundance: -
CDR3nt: TGCGCCAGCAGCCAATCGACAGATTATGGCTACACCTTC
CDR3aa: CASSQSTDYGYTF

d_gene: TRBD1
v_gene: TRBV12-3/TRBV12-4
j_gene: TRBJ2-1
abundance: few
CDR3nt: TGTGCCAGCAGTTTGCGTTGGGACAGGGGGTATGAGCAGTTCTTC
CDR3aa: CASSLRWDRGYEQFF

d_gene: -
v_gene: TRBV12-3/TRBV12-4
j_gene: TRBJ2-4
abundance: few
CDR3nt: TGTGCCAGCATCCCGAGGGCCGGAAACATTCAGTACTTC
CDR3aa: CASIPRAGNIQYF

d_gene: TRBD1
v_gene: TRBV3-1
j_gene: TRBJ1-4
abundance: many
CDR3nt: TGTGCCAGCACCGACAGGGCGACTAATGAAAAACTGTTTTTT
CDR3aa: CASTDRATNEKLFF

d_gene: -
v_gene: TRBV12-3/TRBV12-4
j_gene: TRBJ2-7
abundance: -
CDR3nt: TGTGCCAGCAGTCTGGCCCCGGCGGGCTCCTACGAGCAGTACTTC
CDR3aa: CASSLAPAGSYEQYF

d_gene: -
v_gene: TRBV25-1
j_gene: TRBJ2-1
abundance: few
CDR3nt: TGTGCCAGCAGTGAATATCTTTTTACCGACAGTCCTAAGCAGTTCTTC
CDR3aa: CASSEYLFTDSPKQFF

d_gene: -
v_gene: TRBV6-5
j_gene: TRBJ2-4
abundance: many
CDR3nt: TGTGCCAGCAGTTACAGGGGCTTAGCCAAAAACATTCAGTACTTC
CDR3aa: CASSYRGLAKNIQYF

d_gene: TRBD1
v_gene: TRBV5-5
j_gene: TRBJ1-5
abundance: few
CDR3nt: TGTGCCAGCAGCTTGTATGGGACAGCAAATAGGCCCCAGCATTTT
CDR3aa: CASSLYGTANRPQHF

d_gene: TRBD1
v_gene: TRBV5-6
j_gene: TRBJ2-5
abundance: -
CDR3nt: TGTGCCAGCAGCTTGACAGGGGTCCCCCAAGAGACCCAGTACTTC
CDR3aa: CASSLTGVPQETQYF

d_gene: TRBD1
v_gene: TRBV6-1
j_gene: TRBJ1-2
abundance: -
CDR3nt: TGTGCCAGCAGTGGGACAGGGCTCCCCCTTGACGGCTACACCTTC
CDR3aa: CASSGTGLPLDGYTF

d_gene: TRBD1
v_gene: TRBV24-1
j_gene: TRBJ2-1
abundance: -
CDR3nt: TGTGCCGCCAGTGATCCAAACCTCGAGCGGGACAGGGGAATAGCGGCTTCCTACAATGAGCAGTTCTTC
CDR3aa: CAASDPNLERDRGIAASYNEQFF